This T cell receptor beta chain was observed in a study of blood T cell repertoires in COVID-19. As for the study in general: Both acute and convalescent COVID-19 samples were obtained from the United States, Italy and Spain. Sources were T cells, B-cell-depleted T cells, or PBMCs; the material itself was cDNA or gDNA.

Germline loops: CDR1 SEHNR, CDR2 FQNEAQ (reference sequence). With V trimmed by 5 bases and J by 7 bases, 12 bases remained unmatched. The CDR3 has 16 amino acids. Under the authors' procedure: Amplification with reference gene primers provided the estimates of nucleated cell counts. Here immunoSEQ multiplex PCR was the method, and the copy in TCRdb shows in-frame clones only, minus some. That table gives V, J and clone size, and the DNA gave D and trimming. Of about 200,000 clones in the sample, approximately 91% were seen once. The rearrangement uses TRBV7-9 and TRBJ2-1, with TRBD2 matching over 9 bases. This receptor was identified in a man between 18 and 29 years old with active or convalescent COVID-19. The sample was peripheral blood. The CDR3 DNA follows: TGTGCCAGCAGCCATAGCGGGGGCTCAGTGGGGAATGAGCAGTTCTTC. This codes for CASSHSGGSVGNEQFF.